This T cell receptor (beta chain) was sequenced for a study of CD8 T cells in ankylosing spondylitis. This CDR3 comprises 15 residues. Looked up from germline, CDR1 is SQVTM and CDR2 is ANQGSEA. Trimming removed 7 bases from V and 2 bases from J, with 21 bases in between. Each CDR3 protein is one row after TCRdb ran MiXCR on the 5' RACE reads. Of 300,000 to 350,000 distinct CDR3 sequences listed, around 21% are singletons. Sequencing was done on a sample of blood, either unsorted or a sorted T cell fraction (not recorded which). The chain is built from TRBV29-1 and TRBJ2-7; perhaps TRBD1 as D (5 bases). This clonotype was sampled from a female donor with ankylosing spondylitis or in good health (not recorded which). The CDR3 sequence: CSAREADRHPYEQYF. As DNA, the CDR3 is TGCAGCGCCCGAGAAGCCGACAGACACCCCTACGAGCAGTACTTC.